The rows below give T cell receptor beta chains drawn from one sample of a study of T cell responses to AZD1222 COVID-19 vaccine. Here immunoSEQ multiplex PCR was the method, and the copy in TCRdb shows in-frame clones only, minus some. The sample includes roughly 69,000 clones, about 80% seen only once; the top ten take over 11%. The source was peripheral blood, collected 28 days after the second AZD1222 dose. The receptors originated from an adult who received the AZD1222 COVID-19 vaccine. The CDR3 runs from the conserved cysteine through the conserved F or W. Fields, in order: J gene, V gene, clone size, CDR3 length, D gene, CDR3 protein, CDR3 DNA. D genes are given only for firm matches. A row's size may be missing; if present it is once, few, many or a size class.

J: TRBJ2-1
V: TRBV9
size: once
length: 15
D: NA
CDR3: CASSPRLGSYNEQFF
DNA: TGTGCCAGCAGCCCCAGACTAGGCTCCTACAATGAGCAGTTCTTC

J: TRBJ1-2
V: TRBV29-1
size: NA
length: 13
D: TRBD1
CDR3: CSVDRGMLLSYTF
DNA: TGCAGCGTCGACAGGGGGATGCTGTTGAGCTACACCTTC

J: TRBJ1-5
V: TRBV28
size: NA
length: 15
D: TRBD1
CDR3: CASSNDRENNQPQHF
DNA: TGTGCCAGCAGTAATGACAGGGAAAACAATCAGCCCCAGCATTTT

J: TRBJ1-5
V: TRBV7-2
size: once
length: 12
D: NA
CDR3: CASNLENQPQHF
DNA: TGTGCCAGCAACCTAGAAAATCAGCCCCAGCATTTT

J: TRBJ1-5
V: TRBV24-1
size: NA
length: 20
D: NA
CDR3: CATSDFGGCRGADSNQPQHF
DNA: TGTGCCACCAGTGATTTCGGAGGGTGCAGGGGAGCTGATAGCAATCAGCCCCAGCATTTT

J: TRBJ1-1
V: TRBV5-4
size: NA
length: 13
D: NA
CDR3: CASSLVQATEAFF
DNA: TGTGCCAGCAGCTTGGTTCAAGCTACTGAAGCTTTCTTT

J: TRBJ1-1
V: TRBV19
size: NA
length: 14
D: NA
CDR3: CASSIDSWNTEAFF
DNA: TGTGCCAGTAGTATCGACAGCTGGAACACTGAAGCTTTCTTT

J: TRBJ2-7
V: TRBV5-1
size: NA
length: 17
D: NA
CDR3: CASRSQTSGTNPYEQYF
DNA: TGCGCCAGCAGGTCCCAAACTTCCGGGACCAACCCCTACGAGCAGTACTTC

J: TRBJ1-6
V: TRBV3-1/TRBV3-2
size: NA
length: 19
D: TRBD1
CDR3: CASSQGLGTDSSYNSPLHF
DNA: TGTGCCAGCAGCCAAGGACTTGGGACAGATAGCTCCTATAATTCACCCCTCCACTTT

J: TRBJ2-7
V: TRBV5-4
size: NA
length: 14
D: NA
CDR3: CASSPNGASYEQYF
DNA: TGTGCCAGCAGCCCTAATGGGGCCTCCTACGAGCAGTACTTC

J: TRBJ1-4
V: TRBV5-5
size: once
length: 16
D: NA
CDR3: CASSSGHPTTNEKLFF
DNA: TGTGCCAGCAGCTCAGGACACCCAACAACTAATGAAAAACTGTTTTTT

J: TRBJ1-2
V: TRBV6-5
size: NA
length: 12
D: NA
CDR3: CASGYGDYGYTF
DNA: TGTGCCAGTGGTTACGGCGACTATGGCTACACCTTC

J: TRBJ2-3
V: TRBV28
size: few
length: 20
D: TRBD2
CDR3: CASSRIAGGPYYTSTDTQYF
DNA: TGTGCCAGCAGCCGGATAGCGGGGGGCCCTTATTACACTAGCACAGATACGCAGTATTTT

J: TRBJ2-5
V: TRBV24-1
size: NA
length: 13
D: NA
CDR3: CATSDWGQETQYF
DNA: TGTGCCACCAGTGATTGGGGGCAAGAGACCCAGTACTTC

J: TRBJ2-3
V: TRBV2
size: NA
length: 17
D: NA
CDR3: CASSGLLLARRTDTQYF
DNA: TGTGCCAGCAGCGGTCTCCTTCTGGCCAGGCGCACAGATACGCAGTATTTT

J: TRBJ1-6
V: TRBV11-2
size: NA
length: 15
D: NA
CDR3: CASSPPGSWNSPLHF
DNA: TGTGCCAGCAGCCCCCCCGGGTCTTGGAATTCACCCCTCCACTTT

J: TRBJ2-7
V: TRBV5-1
size: NA
length: 12
D: NA
CDR3: CASRDGLYEQYF
DNA: TGCGCCAGCAGGGACGGACTTTACGAGCAGTACTTC

J: TRBJ2-6
V: TRBV11-2
size: NA
length: 15
D: NA
CDR3: CASSQTRSGANVLTF
DNA: TGTGCCAGCAGCCAAACACGATCTGGGGCCAACGTCCTGACTTTC

J: TRBJ2-7
V: TRBV12-3/TRBV12-4
size: once
length: 13
D: NA
CDR3: CASSFTGINEQYF
DNA: TGTGCCAGCAGCTTCACCGGGATCAACGAGCAGTACTTC

J: TRBJ2-7
V: TRBV7-8
size: NA
length: 12
D: NA
CDR3: CASSLSGAEQYF
DNA: TGTGCCAGCAGCTTATCAGGGGCGGAGCAGTACTTC

J: TRBJ1-2
V: TRBV18
size: NA
length: 13
D: NA
CDR3: CASSPPLRAGYTF
DNA: TGTGCCAGCTCACCACCATTGAGAGCGGGCTACACCTTC

J: TRBJ1-6
V: TRBV29-1
size: NA
length: 13
D: NA
CDR3: CSVRDGGGSPLHF
DNA: TGCAGCGTTCGCGACGGTGGGGGATCACCCCTCCACTTT

J: TRBJ1-5
V: TRBV18
size: NA
length: 17
D: NA
CDR3: CASSLQSLLNSNQPQHF
DNA: TGTGCCAGCTCCCTCCAGAGCCTGCTCAATAGCAATCAGCCCCAGCATTTT

J: TRBJ2-7
V: TRBV10-1
size: NA
length: 14
D: TRBD2
CDR3: CASSERTRSNEQYF
DNA: TGCGCCAGCAGTGAGAGGACTAGGTCCAACGAGCAGTACTTC

J: TRBJ1-2
V: TRBV28
size: once
length: 12
D: TRBD1
CDR3: CASGTANYGYTF
DNA: TGTGCCAGCGGGACAGCGAACTATGGCTACACCTTC